This entry features one TCR beta chain sequence. Its cognate antigen is unknown. TCR beta libraries were built from RNA through three nested multiplex PCR rounds using modified ARM-PCR. Input was 0.5 to 0.6 ug total RNA, reverse-transcribed with a C-beta primer. These TCRB libraries lack any described unique molecular identifiers. A single record per CDR3 protein comes from TCRdb applying MiXCR to the multiplex PCR reads. Found here are 13,000 or so distinct CDR3 sequences, 60% to 75% of them singletons; the top ten hold about a third. This record comes from a study of tumor-infiltrating lymphocytes in glioblastoma multiforme. The V and J ends lost 0 bases and 4 bases respectively, with 13 bases between them. The CDR3 is 16 residues long. Germline CDR1 is SGHRS and CDR2 is YFSETQ. Study-level findings and limits: Only one glioblastoma patient had TCR and mutation analysis.

The specimen sequenced was brain tumor tissue. The V gene is TRBV5-1, the J gene TRBJ2-2, with D possibly being TRBD2 (6 bases). This clonotype originated in a male donor with glioblastoma. CDR3 protein: CASSLVPAGCTGELFF. The CDR3 bases are TGCGCCAGCAGCTTGGTGCCAGCGGGTTGCACCGGGGAGCTGTTTTTT. The complete variable domain, with remaining parts taken from reference TRBV5-1 and TRBJ2-2, reads KAGVTQTPRYLIKTRGQQVTLSCSPISGHRSVSWYQQTPGQGLQFLFEYFSETQRNKGNFPGRFSGRQFSNSRSEMNVSTLELGDSALYLCASSLVPAGCTGELFFGEGSRLTVL.